Below, 23 T cell receptor beta chains from the same sample are listed, as sequenced in a study of T cell responses to AZD1222 COVID-19 vaccine. This table comes from immunoSEQ multiplex PCR, and its TCRdb copy is limited to in-frame clones, with some not included. The table has fewer than 130,000 clones, around 95% seen once. Sample: peripheral blood, taken on day 0 of AZD1222 vaccination. These receptors were taken from an adult in good health.

V is TRBV19 and J is TRBJ1-1, with 12 nucleotides matching TRBD1. Germline CDR1 is LNHDA and CDR2 is SQIVND (reference sequence). This CDR3 is built from 18 residues. J lost 5 bases, V lost 3 bases, and 13 bases had no gene match. The CDR3 sequence is CASSIGGTGGFLGTEAFF. The CDR3 DNA is TGTGCCAGTAGTATCGGGGGGACAGGGGGCTTTCTGGGAACTGAAGCTTTCTTT.

This chain uses TRBV9 with TRBJ2-7; D unresolved. The V and J ends lost 4 bases and 1 base respectively, with 12 bases between them. From germline, CDR1 is SGDLS and CDR2 YYNGEE. The CDR3 runs 14 residues. CDR3 coding DNA: TGTGCCAGCAGCCAAACCGACATGTCCTACGAGCAGTACTTC. Translated, it gives CASSQTDMSYEQYF.

The J gene is TRBJ1-6, the V gene TRBV6-5, with D possibly matching TRBD1 (6 bases). The CDR3 has 15 amino acids. V lost 7 bases, J lost 6 bases, and 16 bases lay in between. Germline loops: CDR1 MNHEY, CDR2 SVGAGI. The CDR3 is CASKIQGQPNSPLHF. Written as DNA, the CDR3 is TGTGCCAGCAAGATACAGGGACAACCTAATTCACCCCTCCACTTT.

The chain couples TRBV5-6 to TRBJ2-3; tentative D call: TRBD2 (5 bases). CDR3 size: 18 residues. V gave up 5 bases and J gave up 2 bases, with 24 bases separating them. Germline V gene data show CDR1 as SGHDT and CDR2 as YYEEEE. The CDR3 spells CASSLSGGWAGNTDTQYF. As DNA, the CDR3 is TGTGCCAGCAGTTTGTCAGGAGGATGGGCGGGTAACACAGATACGCAGTATTTT. Full variable domain (remainder filled in from reference TRBV5-6 and TRBJ2-3): DAGVTQSPTHLIKTRGQQVTLRCSPKSGHDTVSWYQQALGQGPQFIFQYYEEEERQRGNFPDRFSGHQFPNYSSELNVNALLLGDSALYLCASSLSGGWAGNTDTQYFGPGTRLTVL.

This clone was counted once. The chain combines TRBV6-1 with TRBJ1-4; TRBD1 aligns across 9 bases. Germline trimming cut 3 bases from V and 3 bases from J; bases unmatched to any gene: 8. The CDR3 consists of 17 residues. Per the germline V gene, CDR1 is MNHNS and CDR2 is SASEGT. DNA of the CDR3: TGTGCCAGCAGTGACCATTTTCGACAGGGGGCTAATGAAAAACTGTTTTTT. This encodes CASSDHFRQGANEKLFF.

V gene TRBV5-5 combines with J gene TRBJ2-3; TRBD1 is a possible D gene (6 bases). Germline values: CDR1 SGHKS, CDR2 YYEKEE (reference sequence). The length of the CDR3 is 14 residues. V was shortened by 4 bases and J by 4 bases, with 13 bases between the two germline ends. The CDR3 sequence: CASSRDTGSDTQYF. CDR3 DNA sequence: TGTGCCAGCAGCCGGGACACGGGATCAGATACGCAGTATTTT.

This clone was found once. The CDR3 spells CAISESVGYGYTF. The CDR3, as DNA: TGTGCCATCAGTGAGTCGGTCGGCTATGGCTACACCTTC. The V and J genes are TRBV10-3 and TRBJ1-2, with D unresolved. V gave up 0 bases and J gave up 4 bases, with 6 bases separating them. The length of the CDR3 is 13 residues. Per the germline V gene, CDR1 is ENHRY and CDR2 is SYGVKD.

The chain joins TRBV7-9 to TRBJ2-7, with D uncertain. The V end was cut by 1 base, the J end by 3 bases, with 10 bases between. The CDR3 extends over 14 amino acids. Looked up from germline, CDR1 is SEHNR and CDR2 is FQNEAQ (reference sequence). The CDR3 nucleotides are TGTGCCAGCAGCTTAGAAGTTCAGAGCTACGAGCAGTACTTC. It specifies CASSLEVQSYEQYF. Complete variable domain (other parts from reference TRBV7-9 and TRBJ2-7): DTGVSQNPRHKITKRGQNVTFRCDPISEHNRLYWYRQTLGQGPEFLTYFQNEAQLEKSRLLSDRFSAERPKGSFSTLEIQRTEQGDSAMYLCASSLEVQSYEQYFGPGTRLTVT.

The chain has TRBV28 and TRBJ1-3; D is unresolved. CDR1 is MDHEN and CDR2 is SYDVKM in the germline V gene. Trimming took 7 bases from V and 1 from J, leaving 11 bases between them. The CDR3 runs 14 residues. The chain's CDR3 is CASTLAASGNTIYF. In nucleotides, the CDR3 is TGTGCCAGCACCTTAGCGGCTTCTGGAAACACCATATATTTT.

This clone was observed a handful of times. This chain uses TRBV3-1 (or the pseudogene TRBV3-2) with TRBJ1-2; D is undetermined. V lost 0 bases and J lost 4, with 6 bases in between. The CDR3 has 13 residues. Germline V gene lookup returns CDR1 LGHDT and CDR2 YNNKEL (reference sequence). CDR3 sequence reads: CASSQDFSYGYTF. CDR3 in DNA: TGTGCCAGCAGCCAAGACTTCAGCTATGGCTACACCTTC.

This chain joins TRBV24-1 and TRBJ1-2; the D gene is possibly TRBD1 (5 bases). Germline V gives CDR1 KGHDR, CDR2 SFDVKD. The CDR3 has 13 amino acids. Between the trimmed V and J ends, which lost 4 bases and 3 bases, there was a span of 8 bases. In nucleotides, the CDR3 is TGTGCCACCAGTGACTCAGGGTACTATGGCTACACCTTC. As protein: CATSDSGYYGYTF.

The chain links TRBV3-1 (or the pseudogene TRBV3-2) to TRBJ1-5; D unresolved. Germline V CDR1 and CDR2: LGHDT, YNNKEL (reference sequence). CDR3 size: 13 residues. Trimming took off 3 bases at V and 2 bases at J, with 5 bases between the two ends. The CDR3 is CASSHGGNQPQHF. In DNA form, the CDR3 reads TGTGCCAGCAGCCACGGAGGCAATCAGCCCCAGCATTTT.

This clone has a single count. The chain has TRBV19 and TRBJ2-7; no clear D. V dropped 6 bases and J dropped 2 bases, with 17 bases sitting between them. Looked up from germline, CDR1 is LNHDA and CDR2 is SQIVND (reference sequence). The CDR3 covers 15 residues. CDR3 protein: CASRPGRVSAYEQYF. As DNA, the CDR3 is TGTGCCAGTAGACCTGGGCGCGTCAGCGCCTACGAGCAGTACTTC.

V gene TRBV7-2 combines with J gene TRBJ2-2, with a weak D call TRBD1 (6 bases). The CDR3 runs to 13 residues. V was pared by 1 base and J by 9 bases, with 9 bases between. The germline V gene encodes CDR1 SGHTA and CDR2 FQGNSA. CDR3 residues: CASSLDRARELFF. DNA for the CDR3: TGTGCCAGCAGCTTAGACAGGGCCCGGGAGCTGTTTTTT.

J is TRBJ1-2 and V is TRBV21-1; the table calls TRBD1, which could not be checked here. TRBV21-1 is classified as a pseudogene. CDR3 size: 14 residues. This chain's CDR3 is CASSKGTGGFGYTF. In DNA, the CDR3 is TGTGCCAGCAGCAAAGGGACAGGGGGCTTTGGCTACACCTTC.

The CDR3 reads CASSLVFPTGNNSPLHF. Written as DNA, the CDR3 is TGTGCCAGCAGCTTGGTTTTTCCGACAGGGAATAATTCACCCCTCCACTTT. The V call is TRBV5-5, the J call TRBJ1-6; TRBD1 aligns across 7 bases. The germline CDR1 and CDR2 sequences are SGHKS and YYEKEE (reference sequence). The CDR3 loop spans 17 amino acids. Trimming took 0 bases from V and 5 from J; bases not matched to a gene: 8.

The genes are TRBV9 and TRBJ2-2; tentatively, D is TRBD1 or TRBD2 (6 bases each). V was shortened by 0 bases and J by 2 bases, with 26 bases between the two germline ends. The CDR3 extends over 21 amino acids. Germline CDR1 reads SGDLS; CDR2 reads YYNGEE. The CDR3 sequence: CASSVGRSRSGAIFNTGELFF. The CDR3 DNA follows: TGTGCCAGCAGCGTAGGACGTAGTCGATCGGGGGCGATTTTCAACACCGGGGAGCTGTTTTTT. The full variable domain, with the rest looked up from reference TRBV9 and TRBJ2-2, is DSGVTQTPKHLITATGQRVTLRCSPRSGDLSVYWYQQSLDQGLQFLIQYYNGEERAKGNILERFSAQQFPDLHSELNLSSLELGDSALYFCASSVGRSRSGAIFNTGELFFGEGSRLTVL.

This CDR3 is CASSLKGGAESPLHF. The CDR3 DNA reads as TGTGCCAGCAGCTTAAAGGGGGGGGCGGAGTCACCCCTCCACTTT. The chain employs TRBV11-2 and TRBJ1-6, with D possibly being TRBD1 (6 bases). There are 15 residues in the CDR3. Germline CDR1 SGHAT, CDR2 FQNNGV. Trimming took off 2 bases at V and 10 bases at J, with 15 bases between the two ends.

The chain uses TRBV12-2 and TRBJ1-1; the DNA was not compared with TRBD1, the D call given in the table. TRBV12-2 is listed as a pseudogene. The CDR3 covers 18 residues. The CDR3, as DNA: TGTGCAAGTCGCTTAACCAAGGACAGGGGCTTTAAGAACACTGAAGCTTTCTTT. Its translation is CASRLTKDRGFKNTEAFF.

The J gene is TRBJ2-7, the V gene TRBV7-2; 8 nucleotides line up with TRBD1. Germline CDR1 is SGHTA and CDR2 is FQGNSA. The CDR3 runs 15 residues. J gave up 1 base and V 8 bases, and 10 bases lay outside the gene matches. CDR3 amino acids: CASGNRGSLSYEQYF. CDR3 DNA: TGTGCCAGCGGAAACAGGGGGTCGCTGTCCTACGAGCAGTACTTC.

The rearrangement joins TRBV28 to TRBJ1-1; D call uncertain. Germline V gene lookup returns CDR1 MDHEN and CDR2 SYDVKM. The ends were cut back, 3 bases at V and 4 bases at J, with 12 bases in the middle. This CDR3 is 14 amino acids long. DNA for the CDR3: TGTGCCAGCAGTTTTCGCCCCGGAGGCACTGAAGCTTTCTTT. Amino acid sequence: CASSFRPGGTEAFF.

J is TRBJ2-3 and V is TRBV11-2; D gene uncertain. The germline gives CDR1 SGHAT, CDR2 FQNNGV. V was shortened by 4 bases and J by 3 bases, with 23 bases between the two germline ends. The CDR3 is 18 residues long. CDR3: CASSSLVGMKWVTDTQYF. For the CDR3, the DNA is TGTGCCAGCAGCTCCCTAGTTGGGATGAAATGGGTAACAGATACGCAGTATTTT.

This rearrangement joins TRBV6-1 to TRBJ2-5, with 11 bases fitting TRBD1. V was clipped by 4 bases and J by 1 base; unmatched bases: 8. CDR1 and CDR2 from the germline V gene are MNHNS and SASEGT. The CDR3 covers 17 residues. The DNA for the CDR3 is TGTGCCAGCAGTGGGACAGGGGGCGGGAAACGCCAAGAGACCCAGTACTTC. Translated, it gives CASSGTGGGKRQETQYF.